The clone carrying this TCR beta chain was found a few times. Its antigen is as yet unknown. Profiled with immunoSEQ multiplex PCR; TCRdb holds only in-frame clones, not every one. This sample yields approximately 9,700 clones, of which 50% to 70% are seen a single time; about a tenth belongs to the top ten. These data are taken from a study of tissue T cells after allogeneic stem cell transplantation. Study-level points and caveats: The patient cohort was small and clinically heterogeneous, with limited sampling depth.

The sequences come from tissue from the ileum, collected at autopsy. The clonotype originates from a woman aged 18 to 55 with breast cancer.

The CDR3 sequence: CASSLGFSNQPQHF. The CDR3 bases are TGCGCCAGCAGCTTGGGGTTTAGCAATCAGCCCCAGCATTTT. The chain links TRBV5-1 to TRBJ1-5; D is uncertain. Trimming removed 0 bases from V and 0 bases from J, with 4 bases in between. Germline loops: CDR1 SGHRS, CDR2 YFSETQ. CDR3 length equals 14 residues. Drawing the rest from reference TRBV5-1 and TRBJ1-5, the complete variable domain is KAGVTQTPRYLIKTRGQQVTLSCSPISGHRSVSWYQQTPGQGLQFLFEYFSETQRNKGNFPGRFSGRQFSNSRSEMNVSTLELGDSALYLCASSLGFSNQPQHFGDGTRLSIL.